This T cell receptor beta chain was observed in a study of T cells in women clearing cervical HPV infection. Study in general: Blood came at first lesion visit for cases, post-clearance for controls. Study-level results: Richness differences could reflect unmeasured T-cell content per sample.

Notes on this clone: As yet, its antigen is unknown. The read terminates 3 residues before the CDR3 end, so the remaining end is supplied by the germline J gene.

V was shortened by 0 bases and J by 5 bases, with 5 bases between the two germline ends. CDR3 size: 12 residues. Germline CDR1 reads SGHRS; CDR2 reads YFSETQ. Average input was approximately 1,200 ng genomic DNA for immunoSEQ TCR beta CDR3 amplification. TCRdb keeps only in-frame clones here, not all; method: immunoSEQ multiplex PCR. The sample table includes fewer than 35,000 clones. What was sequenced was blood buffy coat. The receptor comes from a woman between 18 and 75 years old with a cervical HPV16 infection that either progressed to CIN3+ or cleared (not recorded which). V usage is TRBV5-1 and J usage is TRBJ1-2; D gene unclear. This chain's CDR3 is CASSLGRYGYTF. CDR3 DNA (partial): TGCGCCAGCAGCTTGGGGCGGTATGGC.